The sequence of this T cell receptor (beta chain) was determined in a study of blood T cell repertoires in COVID-19. Repertoires were generated with immunoSEQ multiplex PCR, while TCRdb's copy carries only in-frame clones and drops some. The sample consists of roughly 700,000 clones, 75% to 90% of them appearing once. Sequencing used peripheral blood. The clonotype originates from a woman aged 18-29 years with acute or convalescent COVID-19.

CDR3 DNA: TGTGCCAGCAGCCCGGACAGAGCTGGAAACACCATATATTTT. Residues: CASSPDRAGNTIYF. V is TRBV25-1 and J is TRBJ1-3, with TRBD1 as a possible D gene (6 bases). CDR3 length: 14 residues. CDR1 and CDR2 from the germline V gene are MGHDK and SYGVNS. V lost 6 bases to trimming and J lost 2 bases, with 11 bases between them.